This record looks at one TCR beta chain sequence and its context. Its antigen is still unknown. Germline V gene lookup returns CDR1 SGHDT and CDR2 YYEEEE. Between the trimmed V and J ends, which lost 0 bases and 4 bases, there was a span of 11 bases. This CDR3 region has 14 residues. This sample stems from a study of cytomegalovirus exposure and HLA in healthy donors. Overall study context: Falling in the Caucasian-associated ancestry cluster were about four fifths of approximately 400 genotyped donors.

Study results and caveats: In a later analysis, HLA-associated beta chains showed higher expansion and lower generation probabilities than comparable chains.

60 Vbeta and 13 Jbeta primers were used in PCR. The method was immunoSEQ multiplex PCR; TCRdb's version includes in-frame clones alone and lacks a portion of them. This sample carries over 65,000 clones, approximately 77% of them seen once, and the ten largest clones take just under 7.5%. The specimen sequenced was PBMCs. The TCR comes from a woman in her 30s in good health and CMV-seropositive. The V and J genes are TRBV5-6 and TRBJ2-7; D is perhaps TRBD2 (5 bases). The CDR3 DNA is TGTGCCAGCAGCTTGGGGACTTCCCTGTACGAGCAGTACTTC. This codes for CASSLGTSLYEQYF.